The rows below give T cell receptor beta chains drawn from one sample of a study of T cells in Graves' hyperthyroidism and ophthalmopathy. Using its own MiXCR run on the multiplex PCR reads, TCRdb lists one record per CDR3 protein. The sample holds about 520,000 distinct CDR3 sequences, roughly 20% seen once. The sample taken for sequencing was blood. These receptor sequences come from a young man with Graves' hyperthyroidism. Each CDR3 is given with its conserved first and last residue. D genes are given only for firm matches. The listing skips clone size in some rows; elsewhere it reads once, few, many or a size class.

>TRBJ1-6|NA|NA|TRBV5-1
CASSLRHFYNSPLHF
TGCGCCAGCAGCTTAAGGCATTTCTATAATTCACCCCTCCACTTT
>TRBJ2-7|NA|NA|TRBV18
CASSPRDNTYEQYF
TGTGCCAGCTCACCCCGGGACAACACCTACGAGCAGTACTTC
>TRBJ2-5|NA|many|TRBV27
CASSLTVNQETQYF
TGTGCCAGCAGTCTGACAGTCAACCAAGAGACCCAGTACTTC
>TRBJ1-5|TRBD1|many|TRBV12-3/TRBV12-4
CASSLALRDSLGSQHF
TGTGCCAGCAGTTTAGCGCTAAGGGACAGCCTAGGCTCTCAGCATTTT
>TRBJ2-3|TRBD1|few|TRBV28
CASSPDRGWDTQYF
TGTGCCAGCAGCCCAGACAGGGGATGGGATACGCAGTATTTT
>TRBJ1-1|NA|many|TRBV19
CASRPQGIGTLNTEAFF
TGTGCCAGTAGACCCCAGGGTATCGGGACACTGAACACTGAAGCTTTCTTT
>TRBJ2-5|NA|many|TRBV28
CARVPDSLYQETQYF
TGTGCCAGGGTCCCGGACAGCCTTTACCAAGAGACCCAGTACTTC
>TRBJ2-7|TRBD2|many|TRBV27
CASSERGALYEQYF
TGTGCCAGCAGTGAGCGGGGGGCGCTTTACGAGCAGTACTTC
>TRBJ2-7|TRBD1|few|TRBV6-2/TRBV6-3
CASSRGTGGNEQYF
TGTGCCAGCAGCCGTGGTACAGGGGGAAACGAGCAGTACTTC
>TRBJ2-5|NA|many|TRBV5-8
CASSLDSRGGVKETQYF
TGTGCCAGCAGCTTGGACAGCAGAGGGGGGGTAAAAGAGACCCAGTACTTC
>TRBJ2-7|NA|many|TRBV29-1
CSVVQSGSLGEQYF
TGCAGCGTTGTGCAGTCGGGCAGCCTCGGGGAGCAGTACTTC
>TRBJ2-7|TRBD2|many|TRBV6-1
CASSPPGGPHEQYF
TGTGCCAGCAGTCCCCCGGGGGGGCCCCACGAGCAGTACTTC
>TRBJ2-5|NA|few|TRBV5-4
CASSPGGLALETQYF
TGTGCCAGCAGCCCCGGCGGGCTAGCTCTAGAGACCCAGTACTTC
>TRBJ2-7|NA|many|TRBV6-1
CASSDLSYEQYF
TGTGCCAGCAGTGATCTGTCCTACGAGCAGTACTTC
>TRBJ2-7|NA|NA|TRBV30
CAWSGVGYGGEQYF
TGTGCCTGGAGTGGAGTAGGGTATGGTGGCGAGCAGTACTTC
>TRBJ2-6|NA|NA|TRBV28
CASSPLGTASGANVLTF
TGTGCCAGCAGTCCCCTTGGGACGGCCTCTGGGGCCAACGTCCTGACTTTC
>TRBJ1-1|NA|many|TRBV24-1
CATSAGAHTEAFF
TGTGCCACCAGTGCGGGGGCACACACTGAAGCTTTCTTT
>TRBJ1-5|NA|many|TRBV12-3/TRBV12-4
CASSPSVGQPQHF
TGTGCCAGCAGTCCATCTGTAGGTCAGCCCCAGCATTTT
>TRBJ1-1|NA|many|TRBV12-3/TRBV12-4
CASSPLGEAFF
TGTGCCAGCAGCCCGTTGGGTGAAGCTTTCTTT
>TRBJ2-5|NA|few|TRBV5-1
CASSWEVPPETQYF
TGCGCCAGCAGCTGGGAGGTGCCCCCGGAGACCCAGTACTTC
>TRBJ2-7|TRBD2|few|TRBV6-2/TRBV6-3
CASGSSGGASYEQYF
TGTGCCAGCGGATCTAGCGGTGGGGCTTCCTACGAGCAGTACTTC
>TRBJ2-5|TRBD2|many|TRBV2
CASSWTSGETQYF
TGTGCCAGCAGTTGGACTAGCGGGGAGACCCAGTACTTC
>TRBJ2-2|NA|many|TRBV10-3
CAISVGTAGELFF
TGTGCCATCAGTGTTGGGACGGCCGGGGAGCTGTTTTTT
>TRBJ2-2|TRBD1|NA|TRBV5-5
CASSPGQSTGTGELFF
TGTGCCAGCAGTCCGGGACAGAGTACTGGCACCGGGGAGCTGTTTTTT
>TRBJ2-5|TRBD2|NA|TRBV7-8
CASSLGGLAGLQETQYF
TGTGCCAGCAGCTTAGGCGGCCTAGCGGGGTTGCAAGAGACCCAGTACTTC
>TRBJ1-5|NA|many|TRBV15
CATSIRGGVRGNQPQHF
TGTGCCACCAGCATAAGGGGCGGGGTCAGGGGCAATCAGCCCCAGCATTTT
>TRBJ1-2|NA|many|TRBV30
CAWSRGAVSGYTF
TGTGCCTGGAGTAGGGGAGCCGTTAGTGGCTACACCTTC
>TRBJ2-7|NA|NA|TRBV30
CAWSTGGTIDAHEQYF
TGTGCCTGGAGTACCGGCGGGACAATAGACGCCCACGAGCAGTACTTC
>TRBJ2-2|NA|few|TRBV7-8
CASSLREGLNTGELFF
TGTGCCAGCAGCCTCCGGGAAGGTCTGAACACCGGGGAGCTGTTTTTT
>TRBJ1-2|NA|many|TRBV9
CASSVEAGGPNYGYTF
TGTGCCAGCAGCGTAGAGGCAGGAGGACCTAACTATGGCTACACCTTC